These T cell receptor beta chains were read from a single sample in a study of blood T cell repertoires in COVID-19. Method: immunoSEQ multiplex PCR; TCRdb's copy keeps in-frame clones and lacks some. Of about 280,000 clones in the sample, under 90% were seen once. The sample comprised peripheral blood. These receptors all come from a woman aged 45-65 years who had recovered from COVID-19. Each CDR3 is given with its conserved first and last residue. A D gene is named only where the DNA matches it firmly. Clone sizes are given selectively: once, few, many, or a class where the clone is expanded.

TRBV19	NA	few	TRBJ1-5	TGTGCCAGTAGTGATTCAGGGGGCAATCAGCCCCAGCATTTT	CASSDSGGNQPQHF
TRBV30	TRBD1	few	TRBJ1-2	TGTGCCTGGAGTCCGGGACAGGGGGTCGCCGGCTACACCTTC	CAWSPGQGVAGYTF
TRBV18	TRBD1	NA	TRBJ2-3	TGTGCCAGCTCACCAGACAGGGGCGGCGATACGCAGTATTTT	CASSPDRGGDTQYF
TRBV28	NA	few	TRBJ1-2	TGTGCCAGCAGTTTTACCGATACAGGAATCTATGGCTACACCTTC	CASSFTDTGIYGYTF
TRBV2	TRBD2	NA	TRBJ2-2	TGTGCCAGCCTGGGACTAGCGGGCACCGGGGAGCTGTTTTTT	CASLGLAGTGELFF
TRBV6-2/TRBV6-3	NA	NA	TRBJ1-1	TGTGCCAGCAGTTCGGTGAACACTGAAGCTTTCTTT	CASSSVNTEAFF
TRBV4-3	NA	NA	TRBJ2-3	TGCGCCAGCAGCCAAGATGGGCAGGGAATATCAGATACGCAGTATTTT	CASSQDGQGISDTQYF
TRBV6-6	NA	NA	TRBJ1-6	TGTGCCAGCAGCCGATCCGGTCAGGCCGTCAGCTCCTATAATTCACCCCTCCACTTT	CASSRSGQAVSSYNSPLHF
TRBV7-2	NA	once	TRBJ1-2	TGTGCCAGCAGCGTATACCGGGATGTTGGCTACACCTTC	CASSVYRDVGYTF
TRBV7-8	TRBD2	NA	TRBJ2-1	TGTGCCAGCAGCTTAGGGTGGAGTAGCGGGGGGGCTTCCTACAATGAGCAGTTCTTC	CASSLGWSSGGASYNEQFF
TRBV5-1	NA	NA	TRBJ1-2	TGCGCCAGCAGCTTGCCCAGGGTGGGCTATGGCTACACCTTC	CASSLPRVGYGYTF
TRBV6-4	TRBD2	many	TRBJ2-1	TGTGCCAGCAGCCCAGGCGGGGGGTCGGGGAATGAGCAGTTCTTC	CASSPGGGSGNEQFF
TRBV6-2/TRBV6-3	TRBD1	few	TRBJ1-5	TGTGCCAGCAGTTACTCGGGGACAGGGGGCAATCAGCCCCAGCATTTT	CASSYSGTGGNQPQHF
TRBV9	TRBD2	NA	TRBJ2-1	TGTGCCAGCAGCTTGTGGACTAGCGGGGGTGAGCAGTTCTTC	CASSLWTSGGEQFF
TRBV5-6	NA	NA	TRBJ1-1	TGTGCCAGCAGCTTGGTAGGTGGCGGGGAAGCTTTCTTT	CASSLVGGGEAFF
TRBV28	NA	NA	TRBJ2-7	TGTGCCAGCAGCCCACAGGCCTACGGGCAGTACTTC	CASSPQAYGQYF
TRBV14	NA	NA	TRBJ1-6	TGTGCCAGCAGCCTAAGGACAGTAGGCGCTTCACCCCTCCACTTT	CASSLRTVGASPLHF
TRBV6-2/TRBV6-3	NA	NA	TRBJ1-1	TGTGCCAGCAGTTATTTATCCTTATCCTCCACTGAAGCTTTCTTT	CASSYLSLSSTEAFF
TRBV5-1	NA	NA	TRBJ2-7	TGCGCCAGCAGCAACCCAGGGTCCCACGAGCAGTACTTC	CASSNPGSHEQYF
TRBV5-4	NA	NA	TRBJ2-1	TGTGCCAGCAGTTACGGAAGGGGGGGATACAATGAGCAGTTCTTC	CASSYGRGGYNEQFF
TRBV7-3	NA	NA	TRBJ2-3	TGTGCCAGCAGCCCACCAGGTTCAGATACGCAGTATTTT	CASSPPGSDTQYF
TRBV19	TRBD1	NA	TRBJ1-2	TGTGCCAGTAATGATTGGGACAGGGGGCTTCATGGCTACACCTTC	CASNDWDRGLHGYTF
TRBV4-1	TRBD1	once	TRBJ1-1	TGCGCCAGCAGCCAAGGATTGTCCAGGGGGCGGAGTAGGAACACTGAAGCTTTCTTT	CASSQGLSRGRSRNTEAFF
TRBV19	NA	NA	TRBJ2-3	TGTGCCAGTAGTCCGGAGGCAGGCCCGCAGTATTTT	CASSPEAGPQYF
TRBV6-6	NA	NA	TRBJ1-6	TGTGCCAGCCGGCGGGAACCCCACTCACCCCTCCACTTT	CASRREPHSPLHF
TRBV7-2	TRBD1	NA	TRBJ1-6	TGTGCCAGCAGTGGTCTCGGGACAGTTAATTCACCCCTCCACTTT	CASSGLGTVNSPLHF
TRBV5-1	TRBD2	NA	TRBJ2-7	TGCGCCAGCAGCCCATATGCTAGCGGGGGGGCCTACGAGCAGTACTTC	CASSPYASGGAYEQYF
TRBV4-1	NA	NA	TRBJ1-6	TGCGCCAGCAGCCAAGGGCCCACACGGGATTCACCCCTCCACTTT	CASSQGPTRDSPLHF
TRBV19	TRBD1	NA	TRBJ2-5	TGTGCCAGTAGTATTAGAGGGGGCTCACAAGAGACCCAGTACTTC	CASSIRGGSQETQYF
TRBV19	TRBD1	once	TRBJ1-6	TGTGCCAGTAGTAGTGGGACAGGGGGTTATAATTCACCCCTCCACTTT	CASSSGTGGYNSPLHF
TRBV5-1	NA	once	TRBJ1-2	TGCGCCAGCAGCTTGGGGGGAGTTGACTATGGCTACACCTTC	CASSLGGVDYGYTF
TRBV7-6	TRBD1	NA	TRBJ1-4	TGTGCCAGCAGCTTACTACAACAGGGGCGGGAGTTTTTT	CASSLLQQGREFF
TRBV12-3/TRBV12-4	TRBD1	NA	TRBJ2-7	TGTGCCAGCAGTTTAGGGACAGGCTACGAGCAGTACTTC	CASSLGTGYEQYF